This T cell receptor beta chain was sequenced during a study of HIV-infected patients and healthy controls (TCRdb year 2014). Concerning the study at large: After three months of therapy, CD4 counts in 14 of 16 patients increased to a modest but significant degree while remaining below normal ranges. CD8 counts did not change consistently during early therapy, while the CD4:CD8 ratio increased slightly. After a further year of therapy, viral load was undetectable in all patients, having already become undetectable in about 75% of the 16 patients by the second bleed. Overall T-cell lymphocytopenia was not observed in the patients, and no significant difference from controls was found in total CDR3 counts per chain. The question the study tested was whether immune perturbation and reconstitution could be captured by deep TCR repertoire sequencing of small blood samples from HIV patients. General conclusions and limits of the study: The study cohorts differed slightly in age and sex profile, but those differences did not account for the observed differences in diversity. In the study, no determination of donor HLA types was made. During therapy, HIV-associated CDR3s significantly decreased in frequency, while CMV-associated CDR3s did not change significantly, though most became more frequent. Healthy controls shared more CDR3s between individuals than HIV+ patients, by Jaccard index and by count of highly shared sequences. Compared with untreated HIV+ repertoires, healthy control repertoires had roughly threefold more distinct CDR3s and a higher Shannon diversity. Unequal numbers of distinct sequences between patients and controls complicated comparisons, and size-matching overweighted rare events from HIV-infected data. The dynamics of distinct T-cell subpopulations could not be separated, and sequencing depth was restricted, because whole blood was used. Only roughly 14 weeks of therapy was reflected in the treated samples, a period arguably too short to observe immune reconstitution given low adult thymic output. HIV-infected repertoires had significantly higher mean Gini indices than controls, possibly reflecting oligoclonality. Alpha-chain CDR3s from MAIT cells appeared at high frequency in healthy controls but were severely depleted in HIV+ repertoires. Processing was restricted to sixteen HIV-infected individuals, which the authors judged to be a major constraint on the generalizability of the findings. In the samples, alpha-beta chain pairing was left undetermined. In size-matched repertoire data, the apparent post-therapy recovery of the Gini index in HIV-infected patients was not replicated. Significantly different mean usage between HIV-infected patients and controls was observed for eight alpha and eight beta V genes.

Reverse transcription of 400 to 600 ng RNA was performed with SuperScript III using primers directed against the alpha and beta constant regions. Separate alpha and beta chain libraries were made by chain-specific third strand synthesis with multiplexing indices. In the protocol, all rearrangements within a chain were amplified with a single primer pair so that primer bias was avoided, and molecular barcodes were added to each cDNA molecule. Purified cDNA was joined by T4 RNA Ligase 1 to a 5' RACE adapter carrying a random hexamer and the SP2 sequencing primer site. The authors primed second strand synthesis from the SP2 site with Phusion polymerase and used slow temperature ramps to favor optimal annealing. The 12-nucleotide barcode on each molecule comprised two random hexamer sequences, both introduced before amplification and concatenated. A short first PCR added P5 and P7 adapter elements plus a second index, followed by an approximately 25-cycle amplification PCR with P5s and P7 primers. Libraries received approximately 30 PCR cycles in total, were quantified on a Qubit, sized on a Bioanalyzer, and diluted to about 4 nM. Sequencing of the normalized libraries was performed on an Illumina MiSeq with 2 x 250 paired-end kits. Into around 9.9 ul Tris-Cl, the reverse transcription reactions were eluted following cleanup on MinElute columns. A 1:1 ratio of AMPure XP beads was used to clean the adapter ligations after they had run for approximately 21 hours at 16 degrees C. In the paper's pipeline: Demultiplexed FASTQ files were processed with a modified Decombinator by which V, J, insert and barcode information was output. Sequences sharing a barcode but differing from the dominant sequence were discarded as errors, and barcodes clustered at Levenshtein distance 3 were counted to estimate original cDNA molecules. The R packages ineq, vegan, igraph and RCytoscape were used for downstream analyses, together with IMGT nomenclature and CDR3 definitions. To avoid skew from clonal expansion, each TCR was counted once, and V gene usage was computed over distinct sequences. Whenever two unique CDR3 amino acid sequences within a donor differed by a single Levenshtein edit, similarity networks linked them. The authors compiled published HIV-specific CDR3s (almost 95 alpha, roughly 760 beta) and CMV-specific CDR3s (approximately 14 alpha, fewer than 300 beta) and searched for them in the repertoires. Lower sequence numbers were not the cause of the decreased diversity in patients, as random subsampling to size-matched repertoires showed. TCRdb trimmed public reads at Q25 via fastp, called clones via MiXCR and kept in-frame beta chains. Each CDR3 protein appears once, grouped with its most common genes and DNA. The V and J calls and clone size are TCRdb's, not the authors'. The sample data list some 6,500 distinct CDR3 sequences, and more than 6.5% of these were observed just once. The ten most abundant clones make up approximately 16% of the sample.

From the cysteine through the phenylalanine, the CDR3 covers 16 amino acids. This entry keeps only the CDR3 DNA: 48 bases, framed from base 1. Deletion took 3 bases off V and 2 bases off J, with a span of 17 bases between the germline ends. According to the germline V gene (reference sequence), CDR1 reads SEHNR and CDR2 reads FQNEAQ. This clonotype is characterized as medium-sized (0.01 to 0.1%). What antigen it recognizes has not been identified. Per-nucleotide qualities are absent, and no much larger clonotype sits a single base away. Follow-up blood from HIV-infected patients was collected roughly three months, about 14 weeks, after antiretroviral therapy began. Whole blood was used without fractionating the cells, so the repertoire represented all peripheral T cells without sorting. For RNA extraction, a 2.5 ml sample of peripheral blood was drawn into Tempus tubes. Treatment interruptions were among the grounds for excluding patients from enrollment, as were febrile or AIDS-related illness, tumors, hepatitis B or C coinfection, immunomodulatory therapy and recent vaccination. Residual genomic DNA was removed with the TURBO-DNase kit and globin mRNA was depleted with GLOBINclear.

The sequence came from an adult with HIV infection. The source material was blood, sampled during antiretroviral therapy. The chain was built from TRBV7-9 and TRBJ2-7; there is no confident call for the D gene. The CDR3 corresponds to CASSLGGPSSTYEQYF. The sequenced DNA is TGTGCCAGCAGCTTGGGTGGGCCCTCGTCCACCTACGAGCAGTACTTC. With the portions outside the CDR3 filled from the reference TRBV7-9 and TRBJ2-7 genes, the complete variable region becomes DTGVSQNPRHKITKRGQNVTFRCDPISEHNRLYWYRQTLGQGPEFLTYFQNEAQLEKSRLLSDRFSAERPKGSFSTLEIQRTEQGDSAMYLCASSLGGPSSTYEQYFGPGTRLTVT.